This is a list of T cell receptor beta chains from one sample in a study of blood T cell repertoires in COVID-19. TCRdb keeps only in-frame clones here, not all; method: immunoSEQ multiplex PCR. This repertoire shows under 95,000 clones, roughly 85% found once; its top ten account for more than 4.5%. Sequencing was done on a sample of peripheral blood. These receptors all come from a man between 60 and 70 years old with acute or convalescent COVID-19. The CDR3 runs from the conserved cysteine through the conserved F or W. Each record gives: V gene, J gene, clone size, D gene, CDR3 protein, CDR3 DNA. The D gene is left open where the match is weak. Size values are once, few and many counts, or a class for expanded clones, and some rows have none.

>TRBV18|TRBJ1-2|-|-
CASSPPASSPGPSSGYTF
TGTGCCAGCTCACCACCCGCCTCAAGTCCGGGTCCTTCAAGTGGCTACACCTTC
>TRBV6-1|TRBJ2-2|-|-
CASSEQTGGELFF
TGTGCCAGCAGTGAACAAACCGGCGGGGAGCTGTTTTTT
>TRBV3-1/TRBV3-2|TRBJ2-5|-|TRBD2
CASSQGTSGAETQYF
TGTGCCAGCAGCCAAGGGACTAGCGGGGCCGAGACCCAGTACTTC
>TRBV10-1|TRBJ1-5|few|-
CASSGSWDQPQHF
TGCGCCAGCAGTGGGAGCTGGGATCAGCCCCAGCATTTT
>TRBV5-1|TRBJ1-1|few|-
CASSETTGNAEAFF
TGCGCCAGCAGCGAGACGACAGGAAACGCTGAAGCTTTCTTT
>TRBV6-6|TRBJ2-7|-|TRBD1
CASSLRDRGEQYF
TGTGCCAGCAGCCTCCGGGACAGGGGCGAGCAGTACTTC
>TRBV6-1|TRBJ1-1|-|TRBD1
CASSETGGNTEAFF
TGTGCCAGCAGTGAAACAGGGGGGAACACTGAAGCTTTCTTT
>TRBV6-2/TRBV6-3|TRBJ1-2|-|-
CASSYSPGESYGYTF
TGTGCCAGCAGTTACTCGCCAGGGGAGAGTTATGGCTACACCTTC
>TRBV28|TRBJ2-2|-|TRBD1
CAGAGGRTGELFF
TGTGCCGGTGCAGGGGGCAGAACCGGGGAGCTGTTTTTT
>TRBV5-4|TRBJ2-2|-|TRBD1
CASSRKTGPGELFF
TGTGCCAGCAGCCGTAAGACAGGGCCCGGGGAGCTGTTTTTT
>TRBV19|TRBJ1-6|-|-
CASSINRDSPLHF
TGTGCCAGTAGTATAAACAGGGACTCACCCCTCCACTTT
>TRBV11-2|TRBJ1-1|-|TRBD1
CASSADRGNTEAFF
TGTGCCAGCAGCGCCGACAGGGGGAACACTGAAGCTTTCTTT
>TRBV5-1|TRBJ1-4|once|-
CASSSGEGEKLFF
TGCGCCAGCAGCTCGGGGGAAGGTGAAAAACTGTTTTTT
>TRBV9|TRBJ1-1|-|-
CASSVGGGRSTEAFF
TGTGCCAGCAGCGTAGGAGGCGGGCGTAGCACTGAAGCTTTCTTT
>TRBV5-1|TRBJ2-7|-|-
CASSLDSPYEQYF
TGCGCCAGCAGCTTGGACAGTCCCTACGAGCAGTACTTC
>TRBV9|TRBJ2-4|-|-
CASSVGGVAKNIQYF
TGTGCCAGCAGCGTCGGGGGAGTGGCCAAAAACATTCAGTACTTC
>TRBV10-1|TRBJ1-3|-|TRBD1
CASSGPGQSSGNTIYF
TGCGCCAGCAGTGGACCGGGACAGAGCTCTGGAAACACCATATATTTT
>TRBV19|TRBJ1-3|-|TRBD1
CASSMQPGQGSNTIYF
TGTGCCAGTAGTATGCAACCGGGACAGGGATCGAACACCATATATTTT
>TRBV18|TRBJ2-1|-|TRBD2
CASSLAGLYNEQFF
TGTGCCAGCTCACTAGCGGGATTGTACAATGAGCAGTTCTTC
>TRBV19|TRBJ1-5|-|TRBD1
CASDQTGVQPQHF
TGTGCCAGTGATCAGACAGGGGTTCAGCCCCAGCATTTT
>TRBV24-1|TRBJ2-1|once|TRBD2
CATSREGGNEQFF
TGTGCCACCAGTCGGGAGGGAGGGAATGAGCAGTTCTTC
>TRBV18|TRBJ1-1|once|-
CASSPRAQNTEAFF
TGTGCCAGCTCACCACGGGCTCAGAACACTGAAGCTTTCTTT
>TRBV7-2|TRBJ1-4|-|TRBD1
CASRKTGGSEKLFF
TGTGCCAGCAGGAAGACAGGGGGCTCTGAAAAACTGTTTTTT
>TRBV27|TRBJ2-7|-|-
CASRRRGSYEQYF
TGTGCCAGCAGGCGTAGGGGCTCCTACGAGCAGTACTTC
>TRBV4-3|TRBJ2-3|-|TRBD2
CASSQEGLNGGTTDTQYF
TGCGCCAGCAGCCAAGAGGGGCTTAACGGGGGGACCACAGATACGCAGTATTTT
>TRBV2|TRBJ1-2|-|-
CASSVPPTGSAGYGYTF
TGTGCCAGCAGTGTGCCCCCCACAGGGTCCGCCGGCTATGGCTACACCTTC